This T cell receptor (beta chain) was captured by sequencing in a study of blood T cell repertoires in COVID-19 (dated by TCRdb to the early 2020s). In terms of the full investigation: The collaborator samples originated in the United States, Italy and Spain and spanned the acute and convalescent phases of COVID-19. The prospective study material was composed of cDNA or gDNA derived from T cells, B-cell-depleted T cells, or PBMCs. Deeply sampled blood TCRbeta repertoires from subjects exposed to, actively infected with, or recovered from COVID-19 were included in the dataset. A freely available public database, intended as a resource for researchers studying the immune response to SARS-CoV-2, is where the repertoires were released. The samples were drawn from the first 160 participants of the ongoing ImmuneRACE study and from over 950 subjects provided by 6 global collaborators. The sample metadata nearly always contained a de-identified subject ID, COVID-19 status, age in years and sex. Where HLA class I and class II types were available, the types were taken from metadata supplied by the sample provider, not from assay-based typing. The paper as a whole reports these results and caveats: Clinical and demographic metadata were provided uncurated, with the amount varying by source and participant.

CDR1 and CDR2 (SQVTM, ANQGSEA) derive from the germline V gene. The CDR3, from cysteine to phenylalanine, totals 11 residues. Of all the DNA, just the CDR3 is kept, 33 bases in frame from base 1. A distance of 6 bases separates the germline ends of V and J, which lose 6 bases and 0 bases respectively. TCRbeta CDR3 regions were amplified from genomic DNA by means of the immunoSEQ Assay, a bias-controlled multiplex PCR. The paper's processing steps were these. The number of nucleated cells in each sample was estimated from the amplification of reference gene primers within the assay. Sequence reads were collapsed and filtered to measure the absolute abundance of every unique TCRbeta CDR3 rearrangement. For each sample, productive Simpson clonality was calculated as the square root of Simpson's diversity index over productive rearrangements. In TCRdb, the immuneACCESS table is reduced to in-frame sequences with V and J assigned. These tables do not hold every clone; where another copy was compared, an unresolved V gene accounts for under half, and the others remain unexplained. V and J calls plus clone size are reproduced from that table; the DNA served to infer D and trimming. For this sample there are roughly 100,000 clones; 87% appear just once. The biggest ten clones account for 3% to 3.5% of the sample.

Collaborating institutions collected whole blood in K2EDTA tubes following their own protocols. For TCRbeta analysis, collaborators shipped samples as frozen whole blood, isolated PBMCs, or DNA extracted from either of those sample types. About this clone itself: Its antigen specificity is not known. There are no base qualities to consult, and no much larger clone falls within one base.

The rearrangement combines TRBV29-1 with TRBJ2-7; there is no confident call for the D gene. The material sequenced was peripheral blood. This sequence was found in a man in his fifties in a cohort sampled during active COVID-19. CDR3 sequence: CSVRSSYEQYF. In nucleotide form, the sequence is TGCAGCGTGAGAAGCTCCTACGAGCAGTACTTC.